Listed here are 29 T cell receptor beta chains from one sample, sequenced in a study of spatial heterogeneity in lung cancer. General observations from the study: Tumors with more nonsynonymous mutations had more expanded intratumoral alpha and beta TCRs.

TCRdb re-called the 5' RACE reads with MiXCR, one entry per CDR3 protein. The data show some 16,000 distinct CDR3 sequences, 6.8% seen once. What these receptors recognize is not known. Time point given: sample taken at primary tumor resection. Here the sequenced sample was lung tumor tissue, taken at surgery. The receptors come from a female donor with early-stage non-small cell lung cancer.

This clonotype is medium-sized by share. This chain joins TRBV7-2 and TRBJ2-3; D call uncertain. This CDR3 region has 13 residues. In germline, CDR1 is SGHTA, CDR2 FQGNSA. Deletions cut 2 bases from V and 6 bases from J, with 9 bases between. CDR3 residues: CASSLNRRDTQYF. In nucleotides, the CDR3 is TGTGCCAGCAGCTTAAACCGCCGGGATACGCAGTATTTT. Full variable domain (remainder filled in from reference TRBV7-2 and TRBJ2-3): GAGVSQSPSNKVTEKGKDVELRCDPISGHTALYWYRQSLGQGLEFLIYFQGNSAPDKSGLPSDRFSAERTGGSVSTLTIQRTQQEDSAVYLCASSLNRRDTQYFGPGTRLTVL.

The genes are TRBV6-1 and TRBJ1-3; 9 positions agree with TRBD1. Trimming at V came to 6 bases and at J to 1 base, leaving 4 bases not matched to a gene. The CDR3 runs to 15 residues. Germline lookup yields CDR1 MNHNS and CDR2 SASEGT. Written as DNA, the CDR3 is TGTGCCAGCAGGGGACAGGGCGTATCTGGAAACACCATATATTTT. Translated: CASRGQGVSGNTIYF.

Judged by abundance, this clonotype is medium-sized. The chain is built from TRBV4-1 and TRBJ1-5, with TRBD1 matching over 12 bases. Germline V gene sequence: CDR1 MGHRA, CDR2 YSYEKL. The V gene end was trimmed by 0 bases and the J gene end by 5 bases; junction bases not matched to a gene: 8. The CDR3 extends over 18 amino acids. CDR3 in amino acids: CASSQEGGQGALDQPQHF. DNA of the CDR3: TGCGCCAGCAGCCAAGAGGGGGGACAGGGGGCATTGGATCAGCCCCAGCATTTT.

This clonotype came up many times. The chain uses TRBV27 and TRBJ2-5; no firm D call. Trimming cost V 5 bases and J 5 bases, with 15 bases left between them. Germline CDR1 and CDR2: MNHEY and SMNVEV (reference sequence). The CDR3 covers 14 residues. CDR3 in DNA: TGTGCCAGCAGTGACCGCCATTTAGATGAGACCCAGTACTTC. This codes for CASSDRHLDETQYF.

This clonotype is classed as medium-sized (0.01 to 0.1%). Here the CDR3 reads CASSLAMGNTEAFF. The CDR3 coding sequence is TGTGCCAGCAGCTTAGCGATGGGGAACACTGAAGCTTTCTTT. The J gene is TRBJ1-1, the V gene TRBV7-2; no firm D call. Germline V gene data show CDR1 as SGHTA and CDR2 as FQGNSA. There are 14 residues in the CDR3. The V end was cut by 0 bases, the J end by 1 base, with 6 bases between.

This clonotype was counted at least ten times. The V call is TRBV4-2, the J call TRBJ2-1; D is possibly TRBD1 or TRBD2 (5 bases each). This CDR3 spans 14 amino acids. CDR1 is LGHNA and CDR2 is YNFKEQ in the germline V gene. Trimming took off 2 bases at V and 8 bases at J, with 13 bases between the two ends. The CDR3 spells CASSQSEGRDEQFF. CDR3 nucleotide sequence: TGTGCCAGCAGCCAATCCGAGGGACGGGATGAGCAGTTCTTC.

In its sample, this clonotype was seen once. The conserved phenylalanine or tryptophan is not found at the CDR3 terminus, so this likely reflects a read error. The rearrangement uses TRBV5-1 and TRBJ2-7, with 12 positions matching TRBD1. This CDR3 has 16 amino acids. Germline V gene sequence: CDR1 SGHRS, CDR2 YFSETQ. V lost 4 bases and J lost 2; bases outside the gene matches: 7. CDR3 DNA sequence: TGCGCCAGCAGCGCGGCGGGACAGGGGGCGACCTACGAGCAGTACCTC. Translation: CASSAAGQGATYEQYL.

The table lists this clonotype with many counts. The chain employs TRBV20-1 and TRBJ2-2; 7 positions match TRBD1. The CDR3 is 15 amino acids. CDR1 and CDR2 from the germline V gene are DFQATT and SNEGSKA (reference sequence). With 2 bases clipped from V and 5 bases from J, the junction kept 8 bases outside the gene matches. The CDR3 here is CSARTPGQQTGELFF. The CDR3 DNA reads TGCAGTGCTAGAACTCCGGGACAGCAGACCGGGGAGCTGTTTTTT.

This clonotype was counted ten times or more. The CDR3 DNA sequence: TGTGCCAGCAAGAGCGTAGAGACCCAGTACTTC. Translated: CASKSVETQYF. The chain joins TRBV28 to TRBJ2-5; D call uncertain. The CDR3 is 11 amino acids. Trimming left V 7 bases short and J 4 bases short, with 7 bases between. The V gene's germline CDR1 is MDHEN and CDR2 SYDVKM.

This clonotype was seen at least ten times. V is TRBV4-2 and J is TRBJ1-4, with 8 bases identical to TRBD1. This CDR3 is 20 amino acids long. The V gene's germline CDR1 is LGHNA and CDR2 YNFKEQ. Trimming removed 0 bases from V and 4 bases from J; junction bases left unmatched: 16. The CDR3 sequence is CASSQDPGWQGAQDNEKLFF. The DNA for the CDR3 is TGTGCCAGCAGCCAAGATCCTGGGTGGCAGGGGGCGCAGGATAATGAAAAACTGTTTTTT.

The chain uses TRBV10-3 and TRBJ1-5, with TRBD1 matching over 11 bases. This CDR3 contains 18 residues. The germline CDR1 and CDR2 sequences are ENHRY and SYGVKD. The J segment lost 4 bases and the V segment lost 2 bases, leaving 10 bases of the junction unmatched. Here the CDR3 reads CAISENPQGTGGNQPQHF. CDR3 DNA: TGTGCCATCAGTGAGAACCCCCAGGGGACAGGGGGAAATCAGCCCCAGCATTTT.

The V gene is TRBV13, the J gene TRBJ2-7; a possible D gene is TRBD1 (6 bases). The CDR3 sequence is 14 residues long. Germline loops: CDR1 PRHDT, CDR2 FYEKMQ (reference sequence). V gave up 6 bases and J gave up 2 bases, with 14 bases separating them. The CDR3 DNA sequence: TGTGCCAGCAGTCCCCCGACAGGAACCTACGAGCAGTACTTC. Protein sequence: CASSPPTGTYEQYF. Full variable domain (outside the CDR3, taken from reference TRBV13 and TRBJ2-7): AAGVIQSPRHLIKEKRETATLKCYPIPRHDTVYWYQQGPGQDPQFLISFYEKMQSDKGSIPDRFSAQQFSDYHSELNMSSLELGDSALYFCASSPPTGTYEQYFGPGTRLTVT.

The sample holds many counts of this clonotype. The CDR3 DNA reads as TGTGCCAGCAGTTTAAGTGGAATATTCCTATCGAACACTGAAGCTTTCTTT. Encoded protein: CASSLSGIFLSNTEAFF. The chain uses TRBV28 and TRBJ1-1; D unresolved. CDR1 is MDHEN and CDR2 is SYDVKM in the germline V gene. The CDR3 sequence is 17 residues long. V shed 2 bases and J shed 1 base, with 17 bases lying between them.

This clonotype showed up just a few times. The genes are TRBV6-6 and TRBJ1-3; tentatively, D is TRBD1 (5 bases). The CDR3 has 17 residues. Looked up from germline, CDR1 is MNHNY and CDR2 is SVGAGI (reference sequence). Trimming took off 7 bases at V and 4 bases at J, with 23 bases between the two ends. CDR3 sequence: CASNPTGRGGGGNTIYF. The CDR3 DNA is TGTGCCAGCAACCCGACGGGACGAGGAGGCGGAGGAAACACCATATATTTT.

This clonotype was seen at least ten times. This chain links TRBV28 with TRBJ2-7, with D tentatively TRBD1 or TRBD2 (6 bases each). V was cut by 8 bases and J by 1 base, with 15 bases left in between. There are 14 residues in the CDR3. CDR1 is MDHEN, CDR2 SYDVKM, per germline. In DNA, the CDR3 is TGTGCCAGCCAAAACCAGGGGAGGTCCTACGAGCAGTACTTC. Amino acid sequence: CASQNQGRSYEQYF.

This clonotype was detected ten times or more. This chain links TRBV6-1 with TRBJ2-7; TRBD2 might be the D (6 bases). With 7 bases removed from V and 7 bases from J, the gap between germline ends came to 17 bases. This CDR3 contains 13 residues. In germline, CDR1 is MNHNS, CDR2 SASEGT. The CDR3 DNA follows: TGTGCCAGCACCCCTCGGAGGGCAGGGGAGCAGTACTTC. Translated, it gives CASTPRRAGEQYF.

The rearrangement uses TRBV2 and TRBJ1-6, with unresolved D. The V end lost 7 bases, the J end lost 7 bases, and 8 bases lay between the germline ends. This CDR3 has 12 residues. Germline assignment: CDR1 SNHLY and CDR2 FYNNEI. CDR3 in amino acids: CASTVGNSPLHF. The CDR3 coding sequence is TGTGCCAGCACTGTGGGGAATTCACCCCTCCACTTT.

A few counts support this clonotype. The CDR3 nucleotides read TGCGCCAGCAGCCAAGATTTGAATAAAACCGATGCTTACTACGAGCAGTACTTC. This gives the protein CASSQDLNKTDAYYEQYF. This sequence joins TRBV4-3 and TRBJ2-7; D is ambiguous. Trimming stripped 0 bases from V and 3 bases from J, with 21 bases between. The length of the CDR3 is 18 residues. The germline V gene encodes CDR1 LGHNA and CDR2 YSLEER.

DNA for the CDR3: TGTGCCAGCAGTTCAATTAGCGGGGGCCTACGGGGAGATACGCAGTATTTT. Its protein is CASSSISGGLRGDTQYF. The V and J genes are TRBV28 and TRBJ2-3, with 9 bases matching TRBD2. With 4 bases clipped from V and 5 bases from J, the junction kept 13 bases outside the gene matches. Germline CDR1 reads MDHEN; CDR2 reads SYDVKM. The CDR3 loop spans 17 amino acids.

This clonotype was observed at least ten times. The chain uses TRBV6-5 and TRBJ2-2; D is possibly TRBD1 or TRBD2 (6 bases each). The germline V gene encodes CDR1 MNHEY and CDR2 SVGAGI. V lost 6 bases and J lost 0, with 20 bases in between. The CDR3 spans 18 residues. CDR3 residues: CASSSLLPGGPNTGELFF. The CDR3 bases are TGTGCCAGCAGCTCCCTACTACCTGGGGGGCCGAACACCGGGGAGCTGTTTTTT.

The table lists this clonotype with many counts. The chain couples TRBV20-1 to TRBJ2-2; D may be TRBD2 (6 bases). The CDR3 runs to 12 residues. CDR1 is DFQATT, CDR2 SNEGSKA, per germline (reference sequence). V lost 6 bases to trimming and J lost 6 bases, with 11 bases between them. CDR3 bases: TGCAGTGCCCGTCCGGGGGCCGGGGAGCTGTTTTTT. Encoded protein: CSARPGAGELFF.

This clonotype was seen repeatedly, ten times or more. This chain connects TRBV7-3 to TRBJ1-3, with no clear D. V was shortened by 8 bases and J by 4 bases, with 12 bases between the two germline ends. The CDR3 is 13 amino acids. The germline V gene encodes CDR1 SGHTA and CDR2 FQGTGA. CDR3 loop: CASAEVEGNTIYF. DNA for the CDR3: TGTGCCAGCGCGGAGGTCGAAGGAAACACCATATATTTT. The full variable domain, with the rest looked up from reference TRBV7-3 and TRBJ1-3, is GAGVSQTPSNKVTEKGKYVELRCDPISGHTALYWYRQSLGQGPEFLIYFQGTGAADDSGLPNDRFFAVRPEGSVSTLKIQRTERGDSAVYLCASAEVEGNTIYFGEGSWLTVV.

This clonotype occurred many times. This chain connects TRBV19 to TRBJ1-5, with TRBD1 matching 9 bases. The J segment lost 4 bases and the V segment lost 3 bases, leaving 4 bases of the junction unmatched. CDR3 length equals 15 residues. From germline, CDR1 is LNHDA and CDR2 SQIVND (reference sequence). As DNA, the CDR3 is TGTGCCAGTAGTATGGAACAGGGGGCAAATCAGCCCCAGCATTTT. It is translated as CASSMEQGANQPQHF.

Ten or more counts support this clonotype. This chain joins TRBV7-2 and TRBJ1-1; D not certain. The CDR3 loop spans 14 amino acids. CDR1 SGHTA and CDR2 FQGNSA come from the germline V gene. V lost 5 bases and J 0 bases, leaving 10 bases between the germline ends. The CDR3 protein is CASSPSYLNTEAFF. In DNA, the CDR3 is TGTGCCAGCAGCCCGTCTTATTTGAACACTGAAGCTTTCTTT.

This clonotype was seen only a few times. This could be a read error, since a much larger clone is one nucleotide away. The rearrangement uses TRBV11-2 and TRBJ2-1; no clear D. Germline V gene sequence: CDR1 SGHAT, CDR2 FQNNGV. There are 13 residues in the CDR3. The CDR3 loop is CVSSLVGQNEQFF. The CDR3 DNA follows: TGTGTCAGCAGCTTAGTTGGGCAGAATGAGCAGTTCTTC. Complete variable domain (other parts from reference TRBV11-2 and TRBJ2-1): EAGVAQSPRYKIIEKRQSVAFWCNPISGHATLYWYQQILGQGPKLLIQFQNNGVVDDSQLPKDRFSAERLKGVDSTLKIQPAKLEDSAVYLCVSSLVGQNEQFFGPGTRLTVL.

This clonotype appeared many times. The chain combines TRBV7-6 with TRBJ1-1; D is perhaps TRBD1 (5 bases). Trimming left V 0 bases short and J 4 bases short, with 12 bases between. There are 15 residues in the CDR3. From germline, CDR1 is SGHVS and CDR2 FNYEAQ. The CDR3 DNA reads TGTGCCAGCAGCTTAGCGCCCAGGGTGAGCACTGAAGCTTTCTTT. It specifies CASSLAPRVSTEAFF.

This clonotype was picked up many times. The CDR3, as DNA: TGTGCCAGCAGGCTGGGAGGGGTCGTTAGCAATCAGCCCCAGCATTTT. Encoded protein: CASRLGGVVSNQPQHF. The chain joins TRBV6-5 to TRBJ1-5; possible D gene TRBD1, 5 bases. The germline V gene has CDR1 MNHEY and CDR2 SVGAGI. There are 16 residues in the CDR3. V dropped 6 bases and J dropped 0 bases, with 15 bases sitting between them.

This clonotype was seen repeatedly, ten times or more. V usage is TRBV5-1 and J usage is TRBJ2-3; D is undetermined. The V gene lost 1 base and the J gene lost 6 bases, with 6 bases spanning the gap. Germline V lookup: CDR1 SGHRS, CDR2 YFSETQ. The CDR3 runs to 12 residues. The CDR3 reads CASSLTGDTQYF. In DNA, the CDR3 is TGCGCCAGCAGCTTGACCGGGGATACGCAGTATTTT.

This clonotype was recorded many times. CDR3 residues: CASTPGSSYNSPLHF. The DNA for the CDR3 is TGTGCCAGTACCCCGGGGTCCTCCTATAATTCACCCCTCCACTTT. V is TRBV6-6 and J is TRBJ1-6; no clear D. Germline V lookup: CDR1 MNHNY, CDR2 SVGAGI (reference sequence). The CDR3 totals 15 residues. Between the trimmed V and J ends, which lost 9 bases and 0 bases, there was a span of 12 bases.